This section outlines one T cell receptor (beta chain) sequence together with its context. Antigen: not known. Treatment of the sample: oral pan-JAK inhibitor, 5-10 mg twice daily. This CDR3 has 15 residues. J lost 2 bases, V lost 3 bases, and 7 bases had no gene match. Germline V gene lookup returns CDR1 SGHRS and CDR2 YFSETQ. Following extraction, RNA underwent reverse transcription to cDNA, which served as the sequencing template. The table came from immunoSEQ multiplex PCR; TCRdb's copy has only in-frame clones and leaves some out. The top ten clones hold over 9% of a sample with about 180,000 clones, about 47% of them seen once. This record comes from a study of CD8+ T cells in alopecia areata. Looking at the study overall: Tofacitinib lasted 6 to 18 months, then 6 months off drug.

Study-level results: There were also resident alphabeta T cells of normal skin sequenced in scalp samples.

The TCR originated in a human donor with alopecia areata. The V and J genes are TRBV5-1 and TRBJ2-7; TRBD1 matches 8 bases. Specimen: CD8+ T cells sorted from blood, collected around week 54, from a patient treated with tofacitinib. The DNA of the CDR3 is TGCGCCAGCAGCTCCTCGACAGGGGTCCCCTACGAGCAGTACTTC. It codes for CASSSSTGVPYEQYF.